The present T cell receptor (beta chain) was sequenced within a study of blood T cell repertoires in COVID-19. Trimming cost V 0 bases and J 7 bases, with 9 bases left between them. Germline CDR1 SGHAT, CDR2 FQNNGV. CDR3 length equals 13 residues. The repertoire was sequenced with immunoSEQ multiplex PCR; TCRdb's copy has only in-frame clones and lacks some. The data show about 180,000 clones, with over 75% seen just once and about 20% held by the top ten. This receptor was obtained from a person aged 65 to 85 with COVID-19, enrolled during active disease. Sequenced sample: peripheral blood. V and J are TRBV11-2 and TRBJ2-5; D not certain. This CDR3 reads CASSLDRDGTQYF. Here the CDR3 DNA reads TGTGCCAGCAGCTTAGATCGAGATGGGACCCAGTACTTC.